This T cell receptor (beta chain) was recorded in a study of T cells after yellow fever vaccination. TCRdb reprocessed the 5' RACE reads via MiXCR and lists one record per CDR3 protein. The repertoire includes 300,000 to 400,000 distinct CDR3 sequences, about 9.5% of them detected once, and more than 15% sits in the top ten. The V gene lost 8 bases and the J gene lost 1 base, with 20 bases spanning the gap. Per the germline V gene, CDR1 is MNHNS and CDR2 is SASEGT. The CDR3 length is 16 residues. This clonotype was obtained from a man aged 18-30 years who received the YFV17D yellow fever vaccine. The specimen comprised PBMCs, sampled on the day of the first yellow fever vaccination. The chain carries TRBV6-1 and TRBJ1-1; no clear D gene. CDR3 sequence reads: CASQIYTLRENTEAFF. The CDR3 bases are TGTGCCAGCCAAATATACACCCTCCGGGAGAACACTGAAGCTTTCTTT.